Listed below are T cell receptor beta chains from one sample, sequenced in a study of early T cells in non-severe SARS-CoV-2 infection. One entry per CDR3 protein results from TCRdb running MiXCR on the 5' RACE reads. The sample has some 42,000 distinct CDR3 sequences, 5% to 6.5% seen once. The sample here was whole blood, taken at baseline. These receptors came from an adult who was a healthcare worker with PCR-confirmed SARS-CoV-2 infection or an uninfected control (not recorded which). The CDR3 runs from the conserved cysteine through the conserved F or W. The D gene is left open where the match is weak. Clone size, where shown, is once, few, many, or a class for clones that have expanded.

many,TRBV6-4,.,TRBJ2-2,CASSAHLTGELFF,TGTGCCAGCAGTGCACACCTAACCGGGGAGCTGTTTTTT
many,TRBV5-8,TRBD1,TRBJ2-7,CASSFPDRAPYEQYF,TGTGCCAGCAGCTTTCCGGACAGGGCCCCCTACGAGCAGTACTTC
many,TRBV29-1,.,TRBJ2-7,CSVSTQEQYF,TGCAGCGTCTCGACGCAGGAGCAGTACTTC
.,TRBV20-1,.,TRBJ2-3,CSARAPGVDTQYF,TGCAGTGCTAGGGCCCCGGGGGTAGATACGCAGTATTTT
many,TRBV13,.,TRBJ1-3,CASSLGVSGNTIYF,TGTGCCAGCAGCTTAGGGGTATCTGGAAACACCATATATTTT
few,TRBV18,.,TRBJ1-3,CASSPGTPSHTIYF,TGTGCCAGCTCACCTGGGACGCCAAGCCACACCATATATTTT
many,TRBV3-1,TRBD1,TRBJ1-1,CASSLRQGVKAFF,TGTGCCAGCAGCCTTAGACAGGGGGTGAAAGCTTTCTTT
many,TRBV9,.,TRBJ2-2,CASSVDFGELFF,TGTGCCAGCAGCGTGGACTTCGGGGAGCTGTTTTTT
many,TRBV27,.,TRBJ2-6,CASSSSANVLTF,TGTGCCAGCAGTTCCTCGGCCAACGTCCTGACTTTC
many,TRBV4-2,TRBD2,TRBJ2-4,CASSQHPSAGGSKNIQYF,TGTGCCAGCAGCCAACACCCCTCCGCGGGGGGGAGCAAAAACATTCAGTACTTC
many,TRBV7-9,.,TRBJ2-7,CASSSDSLASEQYF,TGTGCCAGCAGCTCGGACAGTCTAGCATCCGAGCAGTACTTC
.,TRBV20-1,TRBD1,TRBJ1-6,CSARRDRVNSPLHF,TGCAGTGCTAGAAGGGACAGGGTGAATTCACCCCTCCACTTT
.,TRBV12-3/TRBV12-4,.,TRBJ2-7,CAGSFSWQMISYEQYF,TGTGCCGGCAGTTTCTCGTGGCAGATGATCTCCTACGAGCAGTACTTC
many,TRBV28,.,TRBJ1-4,CASSLFVWGRDEKLFF,TGTGCCAGCAGTTTATTTGTCTGGGGGCGGGATGAAAAACTGTTTTTT
few,TRBV2,.,TRBJ1-2,CASSKEPTGWSGYTF,TGTGCCAGCAGTAAAGAACCCACAGGGTGGTCGGGCTACACCTTC
many,TRBV27,TRBD2,TRBJ2-3,CASSLTGGPTDTQYF,TGTGCCAGCAGTTTAACGGGGGGGCCGACAGATACGCAGTATTTT
many,TRBV6-6,TRBD1,TRBJ2-7,CASSYIRDRGGGQYF,TGTGCCAGCAGTTACATCCGGGACAGGGGAGGGGGGCAGTACTTC